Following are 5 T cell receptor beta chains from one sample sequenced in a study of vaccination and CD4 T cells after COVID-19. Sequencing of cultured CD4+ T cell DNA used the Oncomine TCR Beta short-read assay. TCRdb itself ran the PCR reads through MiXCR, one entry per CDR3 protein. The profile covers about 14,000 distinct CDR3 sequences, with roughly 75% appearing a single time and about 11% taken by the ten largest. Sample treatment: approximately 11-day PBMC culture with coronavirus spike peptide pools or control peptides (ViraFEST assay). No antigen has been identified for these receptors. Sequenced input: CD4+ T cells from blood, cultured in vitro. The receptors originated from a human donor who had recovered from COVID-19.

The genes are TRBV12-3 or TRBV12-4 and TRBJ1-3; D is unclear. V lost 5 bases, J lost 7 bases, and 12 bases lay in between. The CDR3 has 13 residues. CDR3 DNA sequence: TGTGCCAGCAGTCCCGACGGAAGGAACACCATATATTTT. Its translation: CASSPDGRNTIYF.

CDR3 sequence: CASAPHSANTEAFF. The CDR3 region has the DNA TGTGCCAGCGCCCCACACTCGGCGAACACTGAAGCTTTCTTT. This sequence joins TRBV7-9 and TRBJ1-1; no clear D. The V gene's germline CDR1 is SEHNR and CDR2 FQNEAQ (reference sequence). The CDR3 spans 14 residues. Deletions cut 8 bases from V and 1 base from J, with 14 bases between.

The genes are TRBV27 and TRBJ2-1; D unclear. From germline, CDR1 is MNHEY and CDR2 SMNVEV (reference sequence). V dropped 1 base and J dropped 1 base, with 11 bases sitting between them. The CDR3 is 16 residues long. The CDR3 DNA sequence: TGTGCCAGCAGTTTATTCGGGCGACCTTCCTACAATGAGCAGTTCTTC. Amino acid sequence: CASSLFGRPSYNEQFF.

The CDR3 region is CAHYRDTGELFF. In DNA, the CDR3 is TGTGCCCATTATAGGGACACCGGGGAGCTGTTTTTT. The chain links TRBV27 to TRBJ2-2; D unresolved. This CDR3 comprises 12 residues. Trimming shortened V by 11 bases and J by 3 bases, and 10 bases separated the two germline ends. The germline V gene has CDR1 MNHEY and CDR2 SMNVEV (reference sequence).

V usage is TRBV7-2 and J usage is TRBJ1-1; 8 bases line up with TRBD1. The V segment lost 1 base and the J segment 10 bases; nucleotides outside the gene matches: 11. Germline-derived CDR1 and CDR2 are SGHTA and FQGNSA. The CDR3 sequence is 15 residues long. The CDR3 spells CASSLVTDRAAAAFF. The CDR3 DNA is TGTGCCAGCAGCTTAGTAACGGACAGGGCCGCTGCAGCTTTCTTT.